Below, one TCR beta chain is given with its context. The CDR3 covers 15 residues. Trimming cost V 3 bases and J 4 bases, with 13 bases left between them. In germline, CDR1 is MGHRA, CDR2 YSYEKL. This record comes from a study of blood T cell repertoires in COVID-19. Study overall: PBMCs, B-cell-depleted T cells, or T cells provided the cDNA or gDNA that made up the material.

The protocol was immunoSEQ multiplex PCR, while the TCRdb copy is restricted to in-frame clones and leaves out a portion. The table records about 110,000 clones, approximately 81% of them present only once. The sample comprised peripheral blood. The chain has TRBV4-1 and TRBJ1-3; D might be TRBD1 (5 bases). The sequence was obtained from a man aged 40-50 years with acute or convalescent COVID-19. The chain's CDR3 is CASSHPGTLGNTIYF. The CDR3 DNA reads TGCGCCAGCAGCCACCCGGGGACTTTAGGAAACACCATATATTTT.